Below, 20 T cell receptor beta chains from the same sample are listed, as sequenced in a study of blood T cell repertoires in COVID-19. Data came from immunoSEQ multiplex PCR; TCRdb stores just in-frame clones and leaves some out. This table has hundreds of thousands of clones, around 87% appearing once. The material sequenced was PBMCs or T cells enriched from blood (not recorded which). These receptors were obtained from a woman aged 45-60 years who had recovered from COVID-19.

The rearrangement links TRBV2 to TRBJ1-3; D is perhaps TRBD1 (6 bases). V lost 6 bases to trimming and J lost 0 bases, with 15 bases between them. The V gene's germline CDR1 is SNHLY and CDR2 FYNNEI. The CDR3 has 16 residues. CDR3 amino acids: CASSYQGLGSGNTIYF. Written as DNA, the CDR3 is TGTGCCAGCAGCTATCAGGGGCTGGGCTCTGGAAACACCATATATTTT.

The chain employs TRBV5-1 and TRBJ1-2; D is uncertain. The length of the CDR3 is 13 residues. Trimming removed 4 bases at V and 5 bases at J, with 12 bases between. CDR1 is SGHRS, CDR2 YFSETQ, per germline. CDR3: CASSPQSEYGYTF. In nucleotides, the CDR3 is TGCGCCAGCAGCCCACAATCGGAGTATGGCTACACCTTC.

V usage is TRBV28 and J usage is TRBJ2-7, with TRBD1 matching over 9 bases. Germline V gene lookup returns CDR1 MDHEN and CDR2 SYDVKM. Trimming removed 6 bases from V and 4 bases from J; junction bases left unmatched: 7. The CDR3 is 14 amino acids. CDR3 bases: TGTGCCAGCAGATCCGGACAGGGGATATACGAGCAGTACTTC. Translated, it gives CASRSGQGIYEQYF.

V gene TRBV7-6 combines with J gene TRBJ1-2; no definite D call. V lost 4 bases and J lost 2, with 8 bases in between. CDR3 length equals 13 residues. Germline values: CDR1 SGHVS, CDR2 FNYEAQ. This CDR3 reads CASSSSLNYGYTF. Here the CDR3 DNA reads TGTGCCAGCAGCTCGTCCTTGAACTATGGCTACACCTTC.

This clone was found once. J is TRBJ1-4 and V is TRBV7-6; no definite D call. In germline, CDR1 is SGHVS, CDR2 FNYEAQ. With 4 bases removed from V and 4 bases from J, the gap between germline ends came to 13 bases. This CDR3 contains 15 residues. CDR3 protein: CASSSIAANNEKLFF. The CDR3, as DNA: TGTGCCAGCAGCTCAATAGCTGCCAATAATGAAAAACTGTTTTTT.

The chain links TRBV19 to TRBJ2-3; 7 nucleotides line up with TRBD1. J lost 3 bases, V lost 5 bases, and 11 bases had no gene match. Germline CDR1 is LNHDA and CDR2 is SQIVND (reference sequence). The CDR3 is made up of 16 amino acids. In nucleotides, the CDR3 is TGTGCCAGTAGTCATCCCGGGACAGTGAGGACAGATACGCAGTATTTT. Residues: CASSHPGTVRTDTQYF.

The chain couples TRBV5-1 to TRBJ2-7; TRBD1 is a possible D gene (5 bases). CDR1 is SGHRS, CDR2 YFSETQ, per germline. The CDR3 has 18 amino acids. V dropped 2 bases and J dropped 0 bases, with 21 bases sitting between them. The CDR3 region is CASSLSRRQMRSSYEQYF. The CDR3 nucleotides read TGCGCCAGCAGCTTAAGCCGAAGACAGATGCGGAGCTCCTACGAGCAGTACTTC.

This clone was observed a single time. The chain has TRBV5-1 and TRBJ2-1, with 10 bases that match TRBD1. The CDR3 extends over 16 amino acids. With V trimmed by 4 bases and J by 2 bases, 6 bases remained unmatched. The germline gives CDR1 SGHRS, CDR2 YFSETQ. As DNA, the CDR3 is TGCGCCAGCAGCGGCGGGACAGGGGTAGCCTACAATGAGCAGTTCTTC. It encodes CASSGGTGVAYNEQFF.

J is TRBJ2-7 and V is TRBV4-1; TRBD2 aligns across 7 bases. Looked up from germline, CDR1 is MGHRA and CDR2 is YSYEKL. The CDR3 runs 15 residues. V trimming: 2 bases; J trimming: 4 bases; junction bases outside the gene matches: 8. CDR3 DNA sequence: TGCGCCAGCAGCCAAAGGAGCGGGGATCCGTACGAGCAGTACTTC. It yields the protein CASSQRSGDPYEQYF.

The chain combines TRBV10-3 with TRBJ1-1; 8 bases match TRBD1. The V and J ends lost 6 bases and 2 bases, in that order; junction bases with no gene match: 8. This CDR3 spans 15 amino acids. The germline gives CDR1 ENHRY, CDR2 SYGVKD. CDR3 loop: CAISPGQGRNTEAFF. The CDR3 nucleotides read TGTGCCATCAGCCCCGGACAGGGAAGAAACACTGAAGCTTTCTTT.

This chain uses TRBV4-2 with TRBJ2-7; 9 nucleotides line up with TRBD2. V lost 2 bases and J lost 4; bases outside the gene matches: 6. CDR3 size: 15 residues. The germline CDR1 and CDR2 sequences are LGHNA and YNFKEQ. The CDR3 reads CASSQWMAGGYEQYF. CDR3 bases: TGTGCCAGCAGCCAATGGATGGCGGGAGGGTACGAGCAGTACTTC.

The chain joins TRBV2 to TRBJ2-1; D possibly corresponds to TRBD1 (6 bases). Germline V gene sequence: CDR1 SNHLY, CDR2 FYNNEI. Trimming took off 6 bases at V and 12 bases at J, with 21 bases between the two ends. The CDR3 loop spans 14 amino acids. The CDR3 reads CASSRGGDGLGQFF. CDR3 nucleotide sequence: TGTGCCAGCAGCAGGGGTGGGGACGGTCTCGGGCAGTTCTTC.

This CDR3 is CAARTYATNEKLFF. Here the CDR3 DNA reads TGTGCCGCCAGGACATACGCAACTAATGAAAAACTGTTTTTT. The genes are TRBV6-5 and TRBJ1-4, with D possibly TRBD1 on 5 matching bases. Germline CDR1 reads MNHEY; CDR2 reads SVGAGI. CDR3 length: 14 residues. Deletions cut 11 bases from V and 0 bases from J, with 13 bases between.

In nucleotides, the CDR3 is TGTGCCAGCGGCCGGGACAGGGACACTGAAGCTTTCTTT. This gives the protein CASGRDRDTEAFF. The chain links TRBV2 to TRBJ1-1; 9 bases fit TRBD1. Germline CDR1 SNHLY, CDR2 FYNNEI. This CDR3 contains 13 residues. Germline trimming cut 8 bases from V and 3 bases from J; bases unmatched to any gene: 4. The complete variable domain, with remaining parts taken from reference TRBV2 and TRBJ1-1, reads EPEVTQTPSHQVTQMGQEVILRCVPISNHLYFYWYRQILGQKVEFLVSFYNNEISEKSEIFDDQFSVERPDGSNFTLKIRSTKLEDSAMYFCASGRDRDTEAFFGQGTRLTVV.

This rearrangement joins TRBV28 to TRBJ1-5, with 7 bases matching TRBD1. V lost 4 bases, J lost 3 bases, and 9 bases stayed unmatched. Germline V gene data show CDR1 as MDHEN and CDR2 as SYDVKM. The CDR3 consists of 16 residues. The CDR3 DNA sequence: TGTGCCAGCAGTTCCATACCGGGACAGCCCAATCAGCCCCAGCATTTT. Translated: CASSSIPGQPNQPQHF.

This chain joins TRBV5-4 and TRBJ2-1; D possibly corresponds to TRBD2 (6 bases). Germline lookup yields CDR1 SGHNT and CDR2 YYREEE (reference sequence). CDR3 size: 16 residues. Trimming stripped 5 bases from V and 2 bases from J, with 17 bases between. CDR3 loop: CASRAGLPLAYNEQFF. The CDR3 DNA sequence: TGTGCCAGCAGGGCTGGACTACCCTTAGCCTACAATGAGCAGTTCTTC.

V and J are TRBV5-6 and TRBJ1-1, with D possibly being TRBD1 (6 bases). Trimming left V 1 base short and J 1 base short, with 8 bases between. The CDR3 has 14 amino acids. Germline CDR1 reads SGHDT; CDR2 reads YYEEEE. The CDR3 loop reads CASSLPGQNTEAFF. In nucleotides, the CDR3 is TGTGCCAGCAGCTTGCCGGGACAGAACACTGAAGCTTTCTTT.

The chain uses TRBV3-1 (or the pseudogene TRBV3-2) and TRBJ1-2; 7 bases align to TRBD1. After removal of 0 bases from V and 4 bases from J, the junction contained 5 bases not matched to a gene. Germline-derived CDR1 and CDR2 are LGHDT and YNNKEL (reference sequence). The CDR3 runs 15 residues. CDR3 in amino acids: CASSQDWSGGYGYTF. CDR3 in DNA: TGTGCCAGCAGCCAAGATTGGTCAGGGGGCTATGGCTACACCTTC.

This sequence joins TRBV5-1 and TRBJ2-4; 10 positions agree with TRBD1. Trimming took 0 bases from V and 5 from J; bases not matched to a gene: 2. This CDR3 has 15 amino acids. Germline V gene sequence: CDR1 SGHRS, CDR2 YFSETQ. The DNA for the CDR3 is TGCGCCAGCAGCTTGGATGGGACAGGGGAAAACATTCAGTACTTC. Protein: CASSLDGTGENIQYF.

The CDR3, as DNA: TGCGCCAGCAGCTTAGAACAGGGGGCCGGAGAGACCCAGTACTTC. Translating it yields CASSLEQGAGETQYF. The chain employs TRBV5-1 and TRBJ2-5, with TRBD1 identical over 9 bases. Germline CDR1 SGHRS, CDR2 YFSETQ. J lost 4 bases, V lost 2 bases, and 6 bases had no gene match. The CDR3 is 15 amino acids.